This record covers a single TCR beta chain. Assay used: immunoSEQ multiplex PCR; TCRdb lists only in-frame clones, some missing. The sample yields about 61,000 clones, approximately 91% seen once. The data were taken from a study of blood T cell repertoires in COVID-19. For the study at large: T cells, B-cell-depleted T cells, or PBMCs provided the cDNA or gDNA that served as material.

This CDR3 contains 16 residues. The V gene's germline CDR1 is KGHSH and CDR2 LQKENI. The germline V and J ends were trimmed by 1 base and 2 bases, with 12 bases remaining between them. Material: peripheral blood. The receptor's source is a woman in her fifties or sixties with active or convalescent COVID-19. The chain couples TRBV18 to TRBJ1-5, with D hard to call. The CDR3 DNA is TGTGCCAGCTCACCACTCGGTTTTGGAGGCAATCAGCCCCAGCATTTT. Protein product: CASSPLGFGGNQPQHF.